This passage covers 21 T cell receptor beta chains from one sample sequenced in a study of T cells after yellow fever vaccination. TCRdb used MiXCR to reprocess the 5' RACE reads, holding one entry per CDR3 protein. In the table there are over 250,000 distinct CDR3 sequences, about 4% of which are singletons. The input for sequencing was PBMCs, taken 5 days after the yellow fever booster vaccination. These receptors came from a man aged 18 to 30 who received the YFV17D yellow fever vaccine.

This clonotype was picked up a small number of times. CDR3 DNA: TGTGCCAGCAGACCGCGGGGCACAGAGACCCAGTACTTC. This gives the protein CASRPRGTETQYF. The genes are TRBV12-3 or TRBV12-4 and TRBJ2-5; maybe TRBD2 (6 bases). The V and J ends lost 6 bases and 4 bases respectively, with 12 bases between them. The CDR3 has 13 amino acids.

This clonotype has more than one count but fewer than ten. The rearrangement uses TRBV11-3 and TRBJ2-5; 9 bases fit TRBD1. The germline CDR1 and CDR2 sequences are SGHNT and YENEEA. Trimming cost V 5 bases and J 3 bases; bases outside gene matches: 10. This CDR3 region has 16 residues. The CDR3 loop is CASSEGTGTKKETQYF. The DNA of the CDR3 is TGTGCCAGCAGCGAAGGGACAGGGACCAAAAAAGAGACCCAGTACTTC.

Many counts were recorded for this clonotype. The gene calls are TRBV4-3 and TRBJ1-2; D perhaps matches TRBD1 (5 bases). Per germline, CDR1 LGHNA and CDR2 YSLEER. This CDR3 is built from 15 residues. The germline V and J ends were trimmed by 3 bases and 2 bases, with 13 bases remaining between them. DNA of the CDR3: TGCGCCAGCAGCCACCGTCTTGGGGCAAACTATGGCTACACCTTC. The encoded protein is CASSHRLGANYGYTF.

This clonotype was counted only a few times. The chain employs TRBV20-1 and TRBJ1-5; 9 bases align to TRBD1. This CDR3 has 14 amino acids. Germline-derived CDR1 and CDR2 are DFQATT and SNEGSKA (reference sequence). The junction had 3 bases not matched to a gene; V was cut back by 0 bases and J by 6 bases. As DNA, the CDR3 is TGCAGTGCTAGAGATACAGGGGGCCGTCAGCCCCAGCATTTT. This gives the protein CSARDTGGRQPQHF.

The CDR3: CASSHGARDGYTF. The DNA of the CDR3 is TGTGCCAGCAGCCACGGCGCTAGGGATGGCTACACCTTC. V and J are TRBV14 and TRBJ1-2; D gene ambiguous. With 3 bases removed from V and 6 bases from J, the gap between germline ends came to 11 bases. Germline-derived CDR1 and CDR2 are SGHDN and FVKESK. This CDR3 is 13 amino acids long.

The chain recombines TRBV5-1 with TRBJ1-1; D call uncertain. The germline V and J ends were trimmed by 4 bases and 7 bases, with 11 bases remaining between them. The CDR3 runs to 12 residues. Per the germline V gene, CDR1 is SGHRS and CDR2 is YFSETQ. The CDR3 here is CASSLDRNEAFF. The CDR3 DNA reads TGCGCCAGCAGCCTGGACCGTAATGAAGCTTTCTTT.

This clonotype has more than one count but fewer than ten. This chain connects TRBV4-1 to TRBJ1-2, with unresolved D. V dropped 0 bases and J dropped 5 bases, with 13 bases sitting between them. CDR3 length equals 15 residues. Looked up from germline, CDR1 is MGHRA and CDR2 is YSYEKL. CDR3 nucleotide sequence: TGCGCCAGCAGCCAAGACTGGCAGGTGGTATATGGCTACACCTTC. It yields the protein CASSQDWQVVYGYTF.

The J gene is TRBJ1-6, the V gene TRBV5-1, with D possibly matching TRBD1 (5 bases). Germline CDR1 reads SGHRS; CDR2 reads YFSETQ. This CDR3 region has 15 residues. Between the trimmed V and J ends, which lost 0 bases and 8 bases, there was a span of 12 bases. CDR3 sequence (DNA): TGCGCCAGCAGCTTGGGTGAACAGGACCATTCACCCCTCCACTTT. Amino acid sequence: CASSLGEQDHSPLHF.

The chain recombines TRBV20-1 with TRBJ2-5, with D tentatively TRBD2 (6 bases). V was trimmed by 6 bases and J by 5 bases, leaving 16 bases between them. CDR3 length equals 13 residues. The germline gives CDR1 DFQATT, CDR2 SNEGSKA (reference sequence). The CDR3 DNA reads TGCAGTGCCGAGGGCGGGAAGGGGGAGACCCAGTACTTC. Protein sequence: CSAEGGKGETQYF.

This clonotype occurred a few times. Here the CDR3 reads CASSLTTGADYGYTF. CDR3 sequence (DNA): TGCGCCAGCAGCCTAACGACAGGGGCGGACTATGGCTACACCTTC. The genes are TRBV5-1 and TRBJ1-2; TRBD1 matches at 8 bases. V lost 4 bases and J lost 3; bases outside the gene matches: 8. CDR3 size: 15 residues. The germline V gene has CDR1 SGHRS and CDR2 YFSETQ. Filled out from reference TRBV5-1 and TRBJ1-2, the complete variable domain reads KAGVTQTPRYLIKTRGQQVTLSCSPISGHRSVSWYQQTPGQGLQFLFEYFSETQRNKGNFPGRFSGRQFSNSRSEMNVSTLELGDSALYLCASSLTTGADYGYTFGSGTRLTVV.

The chain employs TRBV7-9 and TRBJ1-5, with TRBD1 as a possible D gene (5 bases). CDR3 length: 15 residues. CDR1 SEHNR and CDR2 FQNEAQ come from the germline V gene (reference sequence). Deletions cut 11 bases from V and 2 bases from J, with 19 bases between. The CDR3 DNA follows: TGTGCCGGATCGCGAGGGGACGGTGGCAATCAGCCCCAGCATTTT. Translation gives CAGSRGDGGNQPQHF.

This clonotype was recorded many times. V and J are TRBV6-4 and TRBJ2-1; D possibly uses TRBD1 or TRBD2 (6 bases each). Trimming removed 0 bases from V and 0 bases from J, with 12 bases in between. This CDR3 region has 17 residues. Germline V gene data show CDR1 as MRHNA and CDR2 as SNTAGT. The CDR3: CASSDSHEGGSYNEQFF. In DNA, the CDR3 is TGTGCCAGCAGTGACTCGCACGAGGGGGGCTCCTACAATGAGCAGTTCTTC.

The rearrangement uses TRBV20-1 and TRBJ2-5; D not resolved. The germline V gene encodes CDR1 DFQATT and CDR2 SNEGSKA (reference sequence). V lost 6 bases and J lost 5, with 13 bases in between. CDR3 length equals 12 residues. The CDR3: CSAAGLRETQYF. DNA for the CDR3: TGCAGTGCAGCCGGGTTGAGGGAGACCCAGTACTTC.

This clonotype was found a few times. V and J are TRBV27 and TRBJ1-3, with D possibly being TRBD1 (6 bases). CDR1 is MNHEY and CDR2 is SMNVEV in the germline V gene (reference sequence). This CDR3 is built from 18 residues. V gave up 4 bases and J gave up 7 bases, with 26 bases separating them. The CDR3 nucleotides read TGTGCCAGCAGTTCTTTACAATACACAGGGCCGATGAGTAACACCATATATTTT. It translates to CASSSLQYTGPMSNTIYF.

CDR3 protein: CASMGDGNTIYF. The CDR3 coding sequence is TGTGCCAGCATGGGGGATGGAAACACCATATATTTT. V and J are TRBV6-5 and TRBJ1-3, with D possibly TRBD1 on 5 matching bases. This CDR3 has 12 residues. Looked up from germline, CDR1 is MNHEY and CDR2 is SVGAGI. Trimming took off 7 bases at V and 3 bases at J, with 7 bases between the two ends.

This clonotype appeared a few times. V is TRBV29-1 and J is TRBJ1-2, with 8 positions matching TRBD1. Trimming at V came to 8 bases and at J to 6 bases, leaving 8 bases not matched to a gene. The CDR3 runs 12 residues. Germline V gene sequence: CDR1 SQVTM, CDR2 ANQGSEA. This CDR3 reads CSLGRTGHGYTF. The CDR3 DNA reads TGCAGCCTGGGGAGGACAGGGCATGGCTACACCTTC.

Concerning this clonotype: As the CDR3 is not closed by the conserved phenylalanine or tryptophan, this likely results from a read error. The DNA is left out, because the CDR3 cannot be placed on it with certainty; the CDR3 is given as TCRdb lists it. The gene calls are TRBV12-3 or TRBV12-4 and TRBJ2-3; the table assigns TRBD2, which was not confirmed against the DNA. The CDR3 comprises 13 residues, both ends counted. The CDR3: CASSLWGADSQFI.

This clonotype was counted at least ten times. This chain links TRBV7-2 with TRBJ2-5; D might be TRBD1 or TRBD2, each matching 6 bases. V lost 5 bases, J lost 0 bases, and 22 bases lay in between. This CDR3 is 18 amino acids long. Germline lookup yields CDR1 SGHTA and CDR2 FQGNSA. The CDR3 nucleotides are TGTGCCAGCAGCCCGGGGGCCTTTTCCGGTTGGTACCAAGAGACCCAGTACTTC. Translating gives CASSPGAFSGWYQETQYF.

This clonotype showed up just a few times. The V call is TRBV25-1, the J call TRBJ2-3, with D tentatively TRBD2 (7 bases). The ends were cut back, 2 bases at V and 2 bases at J, with 14 bases in the middle. CDR3 size: 16 residues. Looked up from germline, CDR1 is MGHDK and CDR2 is SYGVNS. The chain's CDR3 is CASSEGLGGPTDTQYF. CDR3 bases: TGTGCCAGCAGTGAAGGGTTGGGGGGGCCCACAGATACGCAGTATTTT.

This clonotype came up many times. The genes are TRBV9 and TRBJ1-3, with no clear D. Germline V gene lookup returns CDR1 SGDLS and CDR2 YYNGEE. CDR3 length equals 13 residues. Trimming cost V 4 bases and J 2 bases, with 7 bases left between them. The CDR3 region has the DNA TGTGCCAGCAGCCGGGATGCTGGAAACACCATATATTTT. Amino acid sequence: CASSRDAGNTIYF.

V and J are TRBV7-9 and TRBJ2-1, with 7 bases that match TRBD2. CDR3 size: 15 residues. Losses at the gene ends were 5 bases for V and 5 bases for J; bases not matched to a gene: 9. Germline CDR1 SEHNR, CDR2 FQNEAQ (reference sequence). The CDR3, as DNA: TGTGCCAGCAGCCCCAGACTAGCAGAGGACAATGAGCAGTTCTTC. This encodes CASSPRLAEDNEQFF.